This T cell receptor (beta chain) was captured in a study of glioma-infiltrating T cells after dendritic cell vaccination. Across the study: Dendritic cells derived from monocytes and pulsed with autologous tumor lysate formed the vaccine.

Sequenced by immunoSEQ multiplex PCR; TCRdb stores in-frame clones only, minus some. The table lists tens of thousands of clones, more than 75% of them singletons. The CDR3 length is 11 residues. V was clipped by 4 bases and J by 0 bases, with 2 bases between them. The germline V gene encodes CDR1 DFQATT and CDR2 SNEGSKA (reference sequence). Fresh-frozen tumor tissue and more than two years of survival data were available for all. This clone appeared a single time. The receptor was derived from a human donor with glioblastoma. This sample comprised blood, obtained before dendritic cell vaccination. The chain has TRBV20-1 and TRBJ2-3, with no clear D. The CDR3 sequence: CSAISTDTQYF. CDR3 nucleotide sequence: TGCAGTGCTATAAGCACAGATACGCAGTATTTT.